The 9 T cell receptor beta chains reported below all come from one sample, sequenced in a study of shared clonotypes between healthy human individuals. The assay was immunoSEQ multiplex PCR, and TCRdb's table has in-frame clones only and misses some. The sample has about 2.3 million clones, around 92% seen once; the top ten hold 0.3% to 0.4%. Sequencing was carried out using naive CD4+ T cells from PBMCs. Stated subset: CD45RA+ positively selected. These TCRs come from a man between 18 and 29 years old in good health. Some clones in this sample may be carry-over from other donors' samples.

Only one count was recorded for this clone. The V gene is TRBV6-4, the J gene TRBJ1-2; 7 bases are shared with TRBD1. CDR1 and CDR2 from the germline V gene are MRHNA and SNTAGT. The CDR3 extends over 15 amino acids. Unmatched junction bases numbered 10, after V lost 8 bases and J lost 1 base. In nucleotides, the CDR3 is TGTGCCAGCTTACAGGGGACCCGATATAACTATGGCTACACCTTC. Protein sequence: CASLQGTRYNYGYTF.

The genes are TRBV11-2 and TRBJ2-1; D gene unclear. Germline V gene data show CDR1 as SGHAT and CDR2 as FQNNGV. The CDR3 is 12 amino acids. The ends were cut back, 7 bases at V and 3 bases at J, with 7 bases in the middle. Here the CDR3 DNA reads TGTGCCAGCACCCTAAACTACAATGAGCAGTTCTTC. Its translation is CASTLNYNEQFF.

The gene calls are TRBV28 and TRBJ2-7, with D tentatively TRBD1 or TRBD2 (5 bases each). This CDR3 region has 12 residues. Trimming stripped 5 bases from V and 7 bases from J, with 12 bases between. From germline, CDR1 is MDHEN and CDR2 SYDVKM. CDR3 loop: CASSPGPGEQYF. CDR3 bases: TGTGCCAGCAGTCCGGGACCCGGGGAGCAGTACTTC. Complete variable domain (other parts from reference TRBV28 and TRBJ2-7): DVKVTQSSRYLVKRTGEKVFLECVQDMDHENMFWYRQDPGLGLRLIYFSYDVKMKEKGDIPEGYSVSREKKERFSLILESASTNQTSMYLCASSPGPGEQYFGPGTRLTVT.

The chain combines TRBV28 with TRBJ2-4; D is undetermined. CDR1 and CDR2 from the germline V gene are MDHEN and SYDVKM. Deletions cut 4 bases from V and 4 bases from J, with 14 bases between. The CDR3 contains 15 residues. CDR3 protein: CASSSLGATKNIQYF. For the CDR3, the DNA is TGTGCCAGCAGTTCACTCGGAGCGACTAAAAACATTCAGTACTTC.

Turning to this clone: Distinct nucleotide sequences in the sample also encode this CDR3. This chain's CDR3 is CASSMGGAGANVLTF. The CDR3 DNA reads TGTGCCAGTAGTATGGGCGGGGCTGGGGCCAACGTCCTGACTTTC. The rearrangement joins TRBV19 to TRBJ2-6; tentatively, D is TRBD2 (6 bases). Deletions cut 3 bases from V and 2 bases from J, with 8 bases between. The CDR3 consists of 15 residues. Germline CDR1 reads LNHDA; CDR2 reads SQIVND (reference sequence).

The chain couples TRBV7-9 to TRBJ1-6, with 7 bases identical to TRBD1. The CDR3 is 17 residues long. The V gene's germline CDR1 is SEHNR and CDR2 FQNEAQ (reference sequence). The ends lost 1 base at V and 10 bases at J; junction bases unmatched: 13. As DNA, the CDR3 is TGTGCCAGCAGCTTAGTAGTCGGCGACAGGGTGGCATCACCCCTCCACTTT. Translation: CASSLVVGDRVASPLHF.

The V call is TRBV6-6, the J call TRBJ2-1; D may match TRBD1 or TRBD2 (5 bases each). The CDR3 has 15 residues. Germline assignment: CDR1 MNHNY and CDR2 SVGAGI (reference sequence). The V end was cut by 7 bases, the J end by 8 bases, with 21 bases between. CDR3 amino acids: CASNPPPGTGHEQFF. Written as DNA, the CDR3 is TGTGCCAGCAATCCCCCTCCCGGCACGGGGCATGAGCAGTTCTTC.

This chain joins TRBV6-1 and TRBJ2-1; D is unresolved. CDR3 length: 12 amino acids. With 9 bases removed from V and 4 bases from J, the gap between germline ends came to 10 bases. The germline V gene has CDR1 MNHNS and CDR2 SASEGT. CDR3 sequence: CASRLLYNEQFF. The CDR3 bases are TGTGCCAGTCGACTGTTATACAATGAGCAGTTCTTC.

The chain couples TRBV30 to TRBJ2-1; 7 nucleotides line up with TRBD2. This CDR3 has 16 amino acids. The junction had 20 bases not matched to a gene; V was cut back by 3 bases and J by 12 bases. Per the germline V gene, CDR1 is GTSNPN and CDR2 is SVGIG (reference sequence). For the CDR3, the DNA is TGTGCCTGGAGGATATGGGGGGGACCCACGATCTCTGGGCAGTTCTTC. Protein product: CAWRIWGGPTISGQFF.